This TCR beta chain was recovered during a study of OX40 agonist ivuxolimab in advanced cancers. Study-wide context: Of mixed ages from roughly 23 to 85 and averaging roughly 64 years, the group was just under 85% male.

The CDR3 length is 17 residues. Trimming took 0 bases from V and 4 from J; bases not matched to a gene: 9. Details on this clone: What it binds is not known.

Findings and limits, study-wide: Antigen specificity of clonally expanded peripheral T cells was not established.

Here immunoSEQ multiplex PCR was the method, and the copy in TCRdb shows in-frame clones only, minus some. The sample shows roughly 80,000 clones, just over 85% of them seen only once. The rearrangement joins TRBV23-1 to TRBJ2-5; 9 nucleotides line up with TRBD2. TRBV23-1 is an ORF, and what it does is uncertain. Sequencing was performed on CD4+ or CD8+ T cells sorted from blood, taken in a trial of the OX40 agonist ivuxolimab. This TCR derives from an adult with an advanced solid tumor such as melanoma, head and neck, liver or kidney cancer. This CDR3 reads CASSQSKLAGTVETQYF. Here the CDR3 DNA reads TGCGCCAGCAGTCAATCTAAGCTAGCGGGAACCGTAGAGACCCAGTACTTC.